The entry that follows covers one TCR beta chain sequence. Its target is not known. This entry is derived from a study of cytomegalovirus exposure and HLA in healthy donors. Points from the study as a whole: Researchers counted about 150 TCR beta chains as cytomegalovirus-associated. It was in a later analysis that TCR association rates were seen to vary by HLA locus, highest for DRB1 and lowest for HLA-C.

This CDR3 has 14 residues. V lost 3 bases and J lost 2, with 11 bases in between. Germline V gene lookup returns CDR1 SGHVS and CDR2 FQNEAQ. Each donor was healthy, and each was a bone marrow donor. The PCR made use of 60 Vbeta and 13 Jbeta primers. The protocol was immunoSEQ multiplex PCR, while the TCRdb copy is restricted to in-frame clones and leaves out a portion. The profile shows some 97,000 clones, around 80% of them singletons. V gene TRBV7-8 combines with J gene TRBJ2-7; weak D call: TRBD2 (5 bases). Material for sequencing was PBMCs. The clonotype comes from a woman in her late teens or twenties in good health and CMV-seronegative. The CDR3 here is CASSFSSGAYEQYF. DNA of the CDR3: TGTGCCAGCAGCTTTTCAAGCGGTGCCTACGAGCAGTACTTC.